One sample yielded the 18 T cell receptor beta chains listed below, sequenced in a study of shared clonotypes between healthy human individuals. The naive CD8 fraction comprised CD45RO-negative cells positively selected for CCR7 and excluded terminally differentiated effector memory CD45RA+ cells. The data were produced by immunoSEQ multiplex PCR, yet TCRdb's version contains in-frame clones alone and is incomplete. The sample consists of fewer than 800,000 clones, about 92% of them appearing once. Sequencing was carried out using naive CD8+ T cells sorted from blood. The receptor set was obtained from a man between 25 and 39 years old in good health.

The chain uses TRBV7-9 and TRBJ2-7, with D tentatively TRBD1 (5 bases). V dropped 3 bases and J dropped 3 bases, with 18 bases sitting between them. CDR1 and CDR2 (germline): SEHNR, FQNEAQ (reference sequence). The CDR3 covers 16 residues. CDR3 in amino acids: CASSFIGATIHYEQYF. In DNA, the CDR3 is TGTGCCAGCAGCTTCATTGGGGCAACTATTCACTACGAGCAGTACTTC.

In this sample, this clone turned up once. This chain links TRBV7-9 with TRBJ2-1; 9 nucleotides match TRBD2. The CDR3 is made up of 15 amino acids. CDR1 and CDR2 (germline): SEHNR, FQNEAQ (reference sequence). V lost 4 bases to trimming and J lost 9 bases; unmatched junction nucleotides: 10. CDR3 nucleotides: TGTGCCAGCAGCTCCTCTAGCGGGACGATTACTGAGCAGTTCTTC. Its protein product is CASSSSSGTITEQFF. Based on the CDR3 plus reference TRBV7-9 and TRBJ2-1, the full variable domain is DTGVSQNPRHKITKRGQNVTFRCDPISEHNRLYWYRQTLGQGPEFLTYFQNEAQLEKSRLLSDRFSAERPKGSFSTLEIQRTEQGDSAMYLCASSSSSGTITEQFFGPGTRLTVL.

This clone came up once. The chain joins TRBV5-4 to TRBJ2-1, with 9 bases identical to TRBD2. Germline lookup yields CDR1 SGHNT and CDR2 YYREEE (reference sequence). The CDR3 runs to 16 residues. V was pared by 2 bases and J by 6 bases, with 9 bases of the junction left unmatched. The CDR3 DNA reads TGTGCCAGCAGCTTTGGCGGGAGGGCACCTCGCAATGAGCAGTTCTTC. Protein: CASSFGGRAPRNEQFF. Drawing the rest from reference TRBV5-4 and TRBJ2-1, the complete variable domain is ETGVTQSPTHLIKTRGQQVTLRCSSQSGHNTVSWYQQALGQGPQFIFQYYREEENGRGNFPPRFSGLQFPNYSSELNVNALELDDSALYLCASSFGGRAPRNEQFFGPGTRLTVL.

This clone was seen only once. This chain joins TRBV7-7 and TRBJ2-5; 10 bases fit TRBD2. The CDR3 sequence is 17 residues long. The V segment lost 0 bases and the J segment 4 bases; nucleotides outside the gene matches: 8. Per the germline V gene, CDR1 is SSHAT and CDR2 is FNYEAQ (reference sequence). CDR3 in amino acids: CASSLAGSSGSLETQYF. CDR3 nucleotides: TGTGCCAGCAGCTTAGCAGGGTCTAGCGGGAGCTTAGAGACCCAGTACTTC.

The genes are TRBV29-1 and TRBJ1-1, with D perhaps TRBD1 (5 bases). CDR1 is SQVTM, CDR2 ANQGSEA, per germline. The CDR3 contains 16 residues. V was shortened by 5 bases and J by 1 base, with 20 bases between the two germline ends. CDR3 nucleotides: TGCAGCGTTCGGGGCCTGGATGATTATGAGAACACTGAAGCTTTCTTT. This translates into CSVRGLDDYENTEAFF.

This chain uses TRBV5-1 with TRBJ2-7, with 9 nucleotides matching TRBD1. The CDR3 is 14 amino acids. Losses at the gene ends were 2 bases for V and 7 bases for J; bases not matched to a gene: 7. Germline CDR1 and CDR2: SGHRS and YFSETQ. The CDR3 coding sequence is TGCGCCAGCAGCTTTTCACAGGGGGCGGGTGAGCAGTACTTC. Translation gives CASSFSQGAGEQYF.

This chain's CDR3 is CASSDGLAGADTQYF. The DNA of the CDR3 is TGTGCCAGCAGTGACGGACTAGCGGGAGCAGATACGCAGTATTTT. V and J are TRBV6-4 and TRBJ2-3; 13 bases fit TRBD2. From germline, CDR1 is MRHNA and CDR2 SNTAGT. The V gene end was trimmed by 2 bases and the J gene end by 4 bases; junction bases not matched to a gene: 0. The CDR3 consists of 15 residues.

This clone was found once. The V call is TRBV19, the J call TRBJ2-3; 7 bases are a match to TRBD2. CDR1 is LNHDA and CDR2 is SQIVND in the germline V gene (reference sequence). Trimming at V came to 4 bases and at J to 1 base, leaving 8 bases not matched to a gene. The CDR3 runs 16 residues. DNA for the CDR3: TGTGCCAGTAGTACACGACTAAGCGGGGGCACAGATACGCAGTATTTT. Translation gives CASSTRLSGGTDTQYF.

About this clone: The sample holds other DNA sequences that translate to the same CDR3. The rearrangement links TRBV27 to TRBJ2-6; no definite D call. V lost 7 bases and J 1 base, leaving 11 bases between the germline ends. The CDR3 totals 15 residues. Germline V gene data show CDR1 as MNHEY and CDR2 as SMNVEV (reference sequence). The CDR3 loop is CASTFGSSGANVLTF. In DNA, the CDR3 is TGTGCCAGCACTTTCGGGTCTTCTGGGGCCAACGTCCTGACTTTC.

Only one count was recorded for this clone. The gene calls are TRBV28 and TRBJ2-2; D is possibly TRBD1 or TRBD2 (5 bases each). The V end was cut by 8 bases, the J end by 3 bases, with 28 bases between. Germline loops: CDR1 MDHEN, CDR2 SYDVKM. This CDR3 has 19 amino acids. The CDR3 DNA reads TGTGCCAGCCAGCCAAACCAACTCACCGGGACGGACCACACCGGGGAGCTGTTTTTT. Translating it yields CASQPNQLTGTDHTGELFF.

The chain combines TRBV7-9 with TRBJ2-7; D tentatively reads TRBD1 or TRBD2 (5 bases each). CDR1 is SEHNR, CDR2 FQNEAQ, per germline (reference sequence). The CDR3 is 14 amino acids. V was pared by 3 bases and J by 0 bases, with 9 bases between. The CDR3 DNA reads TGTGCCAGCAGCTTTTTTGGGACCTCCTACGAGCAGTACTTC. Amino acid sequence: CASSFFGTSYEQYF.

The CDR3 coding sequence is TGTGCCAGTAGTATCGAATCCCCGCAGCGGGGTGAGCAGTTCTTC. It codes for CASSIESPQRGEQFF. The chain links TRBV19 to TRBJ2-1, with TRBD2 identical over 7 bases. CDR1 and CDR2 (germline): LNHDA, SQIVND (reference sequence). Trimming at V came to 3 bases and at J to 9 bases, leaving 11 bases not matched to a gene. The CDR3 is 15 residues long.

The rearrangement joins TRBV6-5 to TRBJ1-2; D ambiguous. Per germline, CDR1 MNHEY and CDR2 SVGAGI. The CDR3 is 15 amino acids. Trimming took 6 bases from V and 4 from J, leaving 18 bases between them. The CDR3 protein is CASSPNAGAAYGYTF. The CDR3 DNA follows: TGTGCCAGCAGCCCCAATGCAGGAGCCGCCTATGGCTACACCTTC.

The CDR3 coding sequence is TGTGCCAGCAGTGGAGACAGTCCCTACGAGCAGTACTTC. Translation: CASSGDSPYEQYF. The chain couples TRBV7-6 to TRBJ2-7; tentative D call: TRBD1 (5 bases). Trimming left V 6 bases short and J 2 bases short, with 11 bases between. The CDR3 sequence is 13 residues long. Germline CDR1 and CDR2: SGHVS and FNYEAQ.

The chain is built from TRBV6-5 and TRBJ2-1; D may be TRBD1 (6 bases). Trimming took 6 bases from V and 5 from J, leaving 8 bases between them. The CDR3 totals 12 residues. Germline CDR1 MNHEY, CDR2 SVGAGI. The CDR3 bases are TGTGCCAGCAGCTCAGGGGACAATGAGCAGTTCTTC. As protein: CASSSGDNEQFF.

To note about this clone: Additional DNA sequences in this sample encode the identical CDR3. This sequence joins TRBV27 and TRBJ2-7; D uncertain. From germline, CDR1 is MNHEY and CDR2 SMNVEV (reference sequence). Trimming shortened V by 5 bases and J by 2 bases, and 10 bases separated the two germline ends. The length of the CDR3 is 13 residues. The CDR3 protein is CASSLGPTYEQYF. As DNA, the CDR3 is TGTGCCAGCAGTCTCGGGCCTACCTACGAGCAGTACTTC.

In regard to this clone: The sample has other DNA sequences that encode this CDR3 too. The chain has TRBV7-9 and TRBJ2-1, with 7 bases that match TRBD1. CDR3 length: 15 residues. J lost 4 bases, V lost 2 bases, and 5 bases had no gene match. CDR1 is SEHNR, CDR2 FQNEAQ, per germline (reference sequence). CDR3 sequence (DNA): TGTGCCAGCAGCTTACCAGGGGGTACGTACAATGAGCAGTTCTTC. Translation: CASSLPGGTYNEQFF.

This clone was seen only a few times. The CDR3 bases are TGTGCCAGCAGCGAGACAGGTCATAGCAATCAGCCCCAGCATTTT. It translates to CASSETGHSNQPQHF. The chain recombines TRBV6-1 with TRBJ1-5; weak D call: TRBD1 (6 bases). The germline V gene has CDR1 MNHNS and CDR2 SASEGT. This CDR3 comprises 15 residues. Trimming removed 6 bases from V and 0 bases from J, with 12 bases in between.